The rows below give T cell receptor beta chains drawn from one sample of a study of chemoradiotherapy in HPV16-positive cancers. Some clones are missing from TCRdb's copy, which holds only in-frame ones; the method was immunoSEQ multiplex PCR. The sample has some 6,000 clones, roughly nine tenths seen once; the top ten hold 9%. This specimen was tumor tissue, taken from a patient who underwent chemoradiotherapy. The receptors stem from a human donor with HPV-associated anogenital cancer. Both conserved end residues are part of each CDR3. Fields, in order: clone size, J gene, V gene, D gene, CDR3 protein, CDR3 DNA. A D gene is named only where the DNA matches it firmly. Size tells how often a clone was seen (once, few, many) or the class of an expanded clone, and some rows leave it out.

abundance: NA; j_gene: TRBJ2-5; v_gene: TRBV19; d_gene: NA; CDR3aa: CASSMVSGETQYF; CDR3nt: TGTGCCAGTAGTATGGTGTCGGGGGAGACCCAGTACTTC
abundance: NA; j_gene: TRBJ2-1; v_gene: TRBV11-1; d_gene: NA; CDR3aa: CASSLWRSSYNEQFF; CDR3nt: TGTGCCAGCAGCCTTTGGCGGAGCTCCTACAATGAGCAGTTCTTC
abundance: NA; j_gene: TRBJ2-1; v_gene: TRBV7-9; d_gene: NA; CDR3aa: CASSLGLPNRYNEQFF; CDR3nt: TGTGCCAGCAGCTTGGGACTCCCTAACAGGTACAATGAGCAGTTCTTC
abundance: NA; j_gene: TRBJ1-4; v_gene: TRBV6-5; d_gene: TRBD1; CDR3aa: CATKDRATTNEKLFF; CDR3nt: TGTGCCACCAAGGACAGGGCAACAACTAATGAAAAACTGTTTTTT
abundance: once; j_gene: TRBJ2-1; v_gene: TRBV7-8; d_gene: TRBD2; CDR3aa: CASSLRASGSIGSYNEQFF; CDR3nt: TGTGCCAGCAGCTTGAGGGCTAGCGGGAGTATAGGCTCCTACAATGAGCAGTTCTTC
abundance: NA; j_gene: TRBJ1-1; v_gene: TRBV29-1; d_gene: NA; CDR3aa: CSVQKLLNTEAFF; CDR3nt: TGCAGCGTTCAAAAATTATTGAACACTGAAGCTTTCTTT
abundance: NA; j_gene: TRBJ2-1; v_gene: TRBV27; d_gene: NA; CDR3aa: CASSLWAGVPQEQFF; CDR3nt: TGTGCCAGCAGTTTGTGGGCAGGGGTGCCACAGGAGCAGTTCTTC
abundance: NA; j_gene: TRBJ1-1; v_gene: TRBV30; d_gene: NA; CDR3aa: CAWTPGAGTEAFF; CDR3nt: TGTGCCTGGACCCCGGGGGCAGGCACTGAAGCTTTCTTT
abundance: NA; j_gene: TRBJ2-5; v_gene: TRBV19; d_gene: TRBD2; CDR3aa: CASSLDPSGFRGTQYF; CDR3nt: TGTGCCAGTAGTCTGGACCCTAGCGGGTTTAGGGGGACCCAGTACTTC
abundance: NA; j_gene: TRBJ1-2; v_gene: TRBV10-3; d_gene: NA; CDR3aa: CAISSLSWGYTF; CDR3nt: TGTGCCATCAGTTCCCTGTCTTGGGGCTACACCTTC
abundance: NA; j_gene: TRBJ2-5; v_gene: TRBV7-9; d_gene: TRBD1; CDR3aa: CASTPWTGETQYF; CDR3nt: TGTGCCAGCACACCCTGGACAGGAGAGACCCAGTACTTC
abundance: NA; j_gene: TRBJ2-7; v_gene: TRBV27; d_gene: NA; CDR3aa: CATQSGLSYEQYF; CDR3nt: TGTGCCACCCAGTCGGGACTCTCCTACGAGCAGTACTTC
abundance: few; j_gene: TRBJ1-1; v_gene: TRBV11-3; d_gene: NA; CDR3aa: CASSFSGLTEAFF; CDR3nt: TGTGCCAGCAGCTTTAGCGGGCTCACTGAAGCTTTCTTT
abundance: NA; j_gene: TRBJ1-2; v_gene: TRBV11-2; d_gene: NA; CDR3aa: CASRGRTSGYTF; CDR3nt: TGTGCCAGCAGAGGTAGGACATCTGGCTACACCTTC
abundance: NA; j_gene: TRBJ1-4; v_gene: TRBV2; d_gene: TRBD1; CDR3aa: CATTSDRRNEKLFF; CDR3nt: TGTGCCACCACGTCGGACAGGCGCAATGAAAAACTGTTTTTT
abundance: NA; j_gene: TRBJ2-3; v_gene: TRBV7-3; d_gene: NA; CDR3aa: CASSLSDTQYF; CDR3nt: TGTGCCAGCAGCTTATCAGATACGCAGTATTTT
abundance: NA; j_gene: TRBJ2-6; v_gene: TRBV7-3; d_gene: NA; CDR3aa: CASSSSGPGANVLTF; CDR3nt: TGTGCCAGCAGCTCGAGCGGCCCTGGGGCCAACGTCCTGACTTTC
abundance: NA; j_gene: TRBJ1-5; v_gene: TRBV6-1; d_gene: TRBD1; CDR3aa: CASLGQGNQPQHF; CDR3nt: TGTGCCAGCCTCGGACAGGGCAATCAGCCCCAGCATTTT
abundance: NA; j_gene: TRBJ1-2; v_gene: TRBV27; d_gene: NA; CDR3aa: CASSPRGYGYTF; CDR3nt: TGTGCCAGCAGTCCCCGAGGCTATGGCTACACCTTC
abundance: NA; j_gene: TRBJ2-7; v_gene: TRBV19; d_gene: TRBD1; CDR3aa: CASSAPDRESHEQYF; CDR3nt: TGTGCCAGTAGTGCCCCGGACAGGGAAAGCCACGAGCAGTACTTC